This paragraph covers one T cell receptor (beta chain) sequence. Its antigen is unknown. None of the donors, who were healthy HIV-negative adults, had recently had acute infections or vaccinations. Donors comprised only Caucasian adults living in Nashville, Tennessee. This sample is drawn from a study of shared clonotypes between healthy human individuals. Notes on the study in general: When compared with the clonotypes that were shared by all four sorted-subset donors, the non-shared clonotypes turned out to have lower generation probabilities.

An assay was performed, and its level was deep. Sequencing was performed with immunoSEQ multiplex PCR; in TCRdb, only in-frame clones are kept and a portion is missing. The sample has about 990,000 clones; roughly 74% are singletons. The receptor's source is a young man in good health. Some clones in this sample may be carry-over from other donors' samples. The sequenced sample consisted of memory CD4+ T cells from PBMCs. The subset is: CD45RA-negative fraction.

The DNA for the CDR3 is TGTGCCAGCAGTCAAAACCTCAATCAGCCCCAGCATTTT. Its protein is CASSQNLNQPQHF. V and J are TRBV7-2 and TRBJ1-5; D unresolved. CDR1 is SGHTA, CDR2 FQGNSA, per germline. This CDR3 contains 13 residues. V was shortened by 6 bases and J by 3 bases, with 9 bases between the two germline ends.